Listed below are T cell receptor beta chains from one sample, sequenced in a study of OX40 agonist ivuxolimab in advanced cancers. Method: immunoSEQ multiplex PCR; TCRdb's copy keeps in-frame clones and lacks some. The sample holds 77,000 or so clones, about 87% seen once. Sequenced here: CD4+ or CD8+ T cells sorted from blood, sampled in a trial of the OX40 agonist ivuxolimab. These receptors were obtained from an adult with an advanced solid tumor such as melanoma, head and neck, liver or kidney cancer. Both conserved end residues are part of each CDR3. The D gene is left open where the match is weak. Clone sizes are given selectively: once, few, many, or a class where the clone is expanded.

v_gene	j_gene	abundance	d_gene	CDR3aa
TRBV6-1	TRBJ2-7	.	.	CASSLERMIGQYF
TRBV29-1	TRBJ2-7	.	TRBD1	CSAGTGTPYEQYF
TRBV30	TRBJ1-6	once	.	CAWSPSPRYSPLHF
TRBV28	TRBJ1-1	.	.	CASSLSSGVVAEAFF
TRBV9	TRBJ1-1	once	.	CASSARVGNTEAFF
TRBV19	TRBJ1-5	.	.	CASGRLGNNQPQHF
TRBV7-9	TRBJ2-1	.	.	CASSLRDYNEQFF
TRBV27	TRBJ1-6	.	.	CASSFGEGNSPLHF
TRBV30	TRBJ1-2	.	.	CAWSVGEYGYTF
TRBV13	TRBJ2-5	.	TRBD2	CASSSAGTSGGSQETQYF
TRBV7-9	TRBJ1-4	.	.	CASSKGLGGDEKLFF
TRBV10-2	TRBJ1-3	.	TRBD1	CASSVDRGAGNTIYF
TRBV6-5	TRBJ2-2	once	.	CASRNTGELFF
TRBV5-1	TRBJ2-3	.	TRBD2	CASSLHPGLADLDTQYF
TRBV7-9	TRBJ1-1	.	.	CASSRPGTPRRTEAFF
TRBV6-5	TRBJ1-5	.	.	CASSLDREGNQPQHF
TRBV6-5	TRBJ2-3	.	.	CASSYASGTDTQYF
TRBV19	TRBJ1-1	.	.	CASTATGRNTEAFF
TRBV10-2	TRBJ1-2	.	TRBD1	CASSEPGQANYGYTF
TRBV11-2	TRBJ2-3	.	.	CASSQPGGRGADTQYF
TRBV5-1	TRBJ1-1	.	TRBD1	CASSLRAGQGAVAFF
TRBV10-1	TRBJ2-1	.	TRBD1	CASSEVGQARGEQFF
TRBV6-1	TRBJ1-4	.	TRBD1	CASSAQGTGREKLFF
TRBV2	TRBJ1-5	few	.	CASSESGDQPQHF
TRBV10-2	TRBJ2-7	.	.	CASTAQGSNYEQYF
TRBV6-5	TRBJ1-3	.	.	CASSYLGGGNTIYF
TRBV5-5	TRBJ1-2	.	TRBD1	CASSLVDRGRGSYGYTF
TRBV18	TRBJ2-3	.	TRBD2	CASSPRGAGTDTQYF
TRBV5-4	TRBJ2-4	.	.	CASSLPDAKNIQYF
TRBV7-9	TRBJ2-7	.	.	CASSLAGPDSYEQYF
TRBV19	TRBJ2-7	.	.	CASNNRVGEQYF
TRBV14	TRBJ2-1	few	.	CASSQVRYNEQFF
TRBV4-3	TRBJ1-1	.	.	CASSQGNQRVAEAFF
TRBV23-1	TRBJ1-5	.	.	CASRNRGFNSNQPQHF
TRBV5-1	TRBJ1-1	.	.	CASSLGLGTNTEAFF
TRBV6-1	TRBJ1-4	.	.	CASRSGGSNEKLFF
TRBV7-9	TRBJ2-1	once	TRBD2	CASSPDLAADNEQFF
TRBV2	TRBJ1-6	few	.	CASRMDSDNSPLHF
TRBV18	TRBJ1-3	.	.	CASSPRVGDSGNTIYF
TRBV11-2	TRBJ1-2	.	TRBD1	CASSSRTGRGDGYTF